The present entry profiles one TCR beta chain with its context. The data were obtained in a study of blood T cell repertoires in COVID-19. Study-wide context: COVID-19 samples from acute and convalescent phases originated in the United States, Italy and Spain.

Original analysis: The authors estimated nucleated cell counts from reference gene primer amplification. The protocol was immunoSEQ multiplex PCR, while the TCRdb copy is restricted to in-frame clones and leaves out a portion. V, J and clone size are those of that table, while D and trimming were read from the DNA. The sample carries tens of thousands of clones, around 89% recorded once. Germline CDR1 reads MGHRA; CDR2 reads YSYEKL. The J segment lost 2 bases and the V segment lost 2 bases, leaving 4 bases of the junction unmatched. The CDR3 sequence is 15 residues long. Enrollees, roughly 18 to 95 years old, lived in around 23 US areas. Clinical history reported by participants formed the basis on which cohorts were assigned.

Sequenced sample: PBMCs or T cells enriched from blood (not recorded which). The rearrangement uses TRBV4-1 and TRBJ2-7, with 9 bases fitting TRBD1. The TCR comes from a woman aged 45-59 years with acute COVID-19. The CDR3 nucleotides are TGCGCCAGCAGCCAAAAGACAGGGGGACCCTACGAGCAGTACTTC. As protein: CASSQKTGGPYEQYF.